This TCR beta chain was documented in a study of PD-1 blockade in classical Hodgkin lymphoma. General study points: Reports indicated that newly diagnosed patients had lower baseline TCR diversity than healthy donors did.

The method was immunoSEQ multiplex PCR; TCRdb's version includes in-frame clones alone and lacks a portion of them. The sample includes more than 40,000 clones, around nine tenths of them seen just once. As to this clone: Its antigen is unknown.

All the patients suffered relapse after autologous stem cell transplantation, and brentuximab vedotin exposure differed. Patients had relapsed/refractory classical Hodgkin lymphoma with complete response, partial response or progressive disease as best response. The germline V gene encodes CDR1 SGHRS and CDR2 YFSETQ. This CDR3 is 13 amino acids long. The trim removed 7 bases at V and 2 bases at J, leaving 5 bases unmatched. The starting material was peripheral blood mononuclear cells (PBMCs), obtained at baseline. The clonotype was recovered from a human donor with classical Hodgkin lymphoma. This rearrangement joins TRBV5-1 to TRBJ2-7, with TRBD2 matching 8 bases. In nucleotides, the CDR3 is TGCGCCAGCGCAAGGACTAGCACCTACGAGCAGTACTTC. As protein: CASARTSTYEQYF.